This is a list of T cell receptor beta chains from one sample in a study of blood T cells in healthy people across ages. TCRdb re-called the 5' RACE reads through MiXCR, storing one row per CDR3 protein. The table lists 850,000 to 1,300,000 distinct CDR3 sequences, 40% to 45% of them singletons. The sequencing input was blood. Receptor source: an older woman in good health. Each CDR3 is given with its conserved first and last residue. The D gene is left open where the match is weak. The size of a clone is reported for some rows only, either as once, few or many, or as a class for expanded clones.

TRBV2	-	TRBJ2-3	TRBD2	CASSEPTSGSDTQYF	TGTGCCAGCAGTGAACCAACCAGCGGGAGTGATACGCAGTATTTT
TRBV4-2	-	TRBJ2-1	TRBD2	CASSTRTSGSGNEQFF	TGTGCCAGCAGCACTCGGACTAGCGGGAGCGGCAATGAGCAGTTCTTC
TRBV5-6	few	TRBJ2-3	TRBD2	CASTPERLAGVADTQYF	TGTGCCAGCACCCCAGAAAGGCTAGCGGGAGTCGCAGATACGCAGTATTTT
TRBV6-1	-	TRBJ2-3	-	CASSGPGVNTDTQYF	TGTGCCAGCAGTGGCCCGGGAGTTAACACAGATACGCAGTATTTT
TRBV6-5	few	TRBJ1-2	-	CASSDLGTGYGYTF	TGTGCCAGCAGCGACCTTGGGACCGGCTATGGCTACACCTTC
TRBV3-1	-	TRBJ2-3	-	CASSQDSGHPSTDTQYF	TGTGCCAGCAGCCAAGATTCGGGGCATCCTAGCACAGATACGCAGTATTTT
TRBV3-1	once	TRBJ2-3	TRBD2	CASSQILAGEGTDTQYF	TGTGCCAGCAGCCAAATCCTAGCGGGAGAGGGCACAGATACGCAGTATTTT
TRBV29-1	many	TRBJ2-5	-	CSVSNKETQYF	TGCAGCGTTTCCAATAAAGAGACCCAGTACTTC
TRBV14	-	TRBJ2-7	-	CASSQDGVHEQYF	TGTGCCAGCAGCCAAGATGGGGTCCACGAGCAGTACTTC
TRBV27	few	TRBJ2-7	TRBD2	CASRPSGRYEQYF	TGTGCCAGCAGGCCTAGCGGAAGATACGAGCAGTACTTC
TRBV6-1	-	TRBJ1-5	TRBD1	CASSEGQGWRPQHF	TGTGCCAGCAGTGAGGGACAGGGCTGGCGGCCCCAGCATTTT
TRBV20-1	-	TRBJ1-6	-	CSATWGQPNSPLHF	TGCAGTGCTACATGGGGACAACCTAATTCACCCCTCCACTTT
TRBV12-3/TRBV12-4	-	TRBJ2-5	TRBD2	CASSPFWLAGGSYNEQYF	TGTGCCAGCAGCCCTTTTTGGTTAGCGGGTGGCTCCTACAATGAGCAGTACTTC
TRBV4-1	-	TRBJ2-1	TRBD2	CASSQVTSVNEQFF	TGCGCCAGCAGCCAAGTTACTAGCGTCAATGAGCAGTTCTTC
TRBV4-1	-	TRBJ2-5	TRBD1	CASSPRQGAGTQYF	TGCGCCAGCAGCCCGCGACAGGGCGCAGGGACCCAGTACTTC
TRBV14	-	TRBJ1-5	-	CASSQPPAKGGQPQHF	TGTGCCAGCAGCCAACCCCCGGCAAAGGGGGGTCAGCCCCAGCATTTT
TRBV7-2	-	TRBJ2-3	TRBD2	CASSLGRLAGGHSDTQYF	TGTGCCAGCAGCTTAGGACGACTAGCGGGAGGGCACTCAGATACGCAGTATTTT
TRBV6-1	-	TRBJ2-7	-	CASRALNYEQYF	TGTGCCAGCAGGGCCCTCAACTACGAGCAGTACTTC
TRBV27	-	TRBJ2-7	-	CASSFRGRFNEQYF	TGTGCCAGCAGTTTCCGCGGCAGGTTCAACGAGCAGTACTTC
TRBV9	few	TRBJ2-4	-	CASSGELAKNIQYF	TGTGCCAGCAGCGGAGAACTAGCCAAAAACATTCAGTACTTC
TRBV27	few	TRBJ2-3	-	CASSLQDTDTQYF	TGTGCCAGCAGTTTGCAGGACACAGATACGCAGTATTTT
TRBV28	-	TRBJ2-3	TRBD2	CASSPRGETDTQYF	TGTGCCAGCAGTCCGCGGGGGGAAACAGATACGCAGTATTTT
TRBV11-3	-	TRBJ2-7	TRBD2	CASSPSTSGSISSYEQYF	TGTGCCAGCAGCCCCTCGACTAGCGGGAGCATCTCCTCCTACGAGCAGTACTTC
TRBV11-2	-	TRBJ2-7	-	CASSLRRQGGTYEQYF	TGTGCCAGCAGCTTACGTCGGCAGGGCGGTACCTACGAGCAGTACTTC
TRBV19	-	TRBJ1-1	-	CASTPGISTEAFF	TGTGCCAGTACCCCAGGGATAAGCACTGAAGCTTTCTTT
TRBV7-9	few	TRBJ2-1	TRBD1	CASELGTGGPNEQFF	TGTGCCAGCGAGTTAGGAACAGGGGGCCCCAATGAGCAGTTCTTC
TRBV27	-	TRBJ1-5	-	CASSPAQGGNQPQHF	TGTGCCAGCAGTCCCGCCCAGGGAGGTAATCAGCCCCAGCATTTT
TRBV6-6	few	TRBJ1-5	-	CASSYSVGFNQPQHF	TGTGCCAGCAGTTACTCGGTAGGGTTCAATCAGCCCCAGCATTTT
TRBV7-9	-	TRBJ2-1	TRBD1	CASRRYQGAGEQFF	TGTGCCAGCAGACGGTATCAGGGGGCGGGAGAGCAGTTCTTC
TRBV5-1	few	TRBJ2-4	-	CASSWGTLAKNIQYF	TGCGCCAGCAGCTGGGGGACTCTAGCCAAAAACATTCAGTACTTC
TRBV5-4	-	TRBJ2-1	TRBD1	CASGLAGTTGDQFF	TGTGCCAGCGGCTTGGCCGGTACCACAGGGGACCAGTTCTTC
TRBV5-1	once	TRBJ2-7	TRBD1	CASNDQGAAYEQYF	TGCGCCAGCAACGACCAGGGGGCGGCGTACGAGCAGTACTTC
TRBV20-1	-	TRBJ2-3	TRBD1	CSAFTGVADTQYF	TGCAGTGCCTTCACAGGGGTGGCAGATACGCAGTATTTT
TRBV6-1	-	TRBJ1-1	-	CASSRELNTEAFF	TGTGCCAGCAGCAGGGAGCTGAACACTGAAGCTTTCTTT
TRBV9	once	TRBJ1-1	TRBD1	CASSGTGGIEAFF	TGTGCCAGCAGCGGAACAGGGGGTATTGAAGCTTTCTTT
TRBV7-2	-	TRBJ2-7	-	CASSYYNEFSHEQYF	TGTGCCAGCAGCTACTACAACGAATTTTCCCACGAGCAGTACTTC
TRBV7-2	few	TRBJ1-4	-	CASSLAGNEKLFF	TGTGCCAGCAGCTTGGCGGGGAATGAAAAACTGTTTTTT
TRBV9	-	TRBJ1-2	-	CASSLRQEGGYTF	TGTGCCAGCAGCCTACGACAGGAAGGAGGCTACACCTTC
TRBV25-1	-	TRBJ1-2	-	CASGESRNYGYTF	TGTGCCAGCGGGGAGTCACGGAACTATGGCTACACCTTC
TRBV20-1	-	TRBJ1-2	-	CSARDGKNYGYTF	TGCAGTGCTAGGGACGGGAAGAACTATGGCTACACCTTC
TRBV2	few	TRBJ2-5	-	CASSEGTYQETQYF	TGTGCCAGCAGTGAAGGGACGTATCAAGAGACCCAGTACTTC
TRBV11-2	-	TRBJ2-6	-	CASSSGDREESGANVLTF	TGTGCCAGCAGCTCCGGTGACAGGGAGGAATCTGGGGCCAACGTCCTGACTTTC
TRBV28	-	TRBJ2-3	TRBD1	CAGSLGTGGVSTDTQYF	TGTGCCGGCAGTTTGGGGACAGGGGGCGTAAGCACAGATACGCAGTATTTT
TRBV10-3	few	TRBJ2-1	-	CAIGTPGYNEQFF	TGTGCCATCGGGACCCCTGGCTACAATGAGCAGTTCTTC
TRBV5-1	-	TRBJ1-4	-	CASSLGGGVGEKLFF	TGCGCCAGCAGCTTGGGAGGAGGGGTCGGTGAAAAACTGTTTTTT
TRBV7-9	-	TRBJ2-1	TRBD2	CASSSGTSGRPVDEQFF	TGTGCCAGCAGCTCAGGGACTAGCGGGAGGCCCGTTGATGAGCAGTTCTTC
TRBV30	few	TRBJ2-7	-	CAWTITSNEQYF	TGTGCCTGGACTATAACCTCTAACGAGCAGTACTTC
TRBV20-1	-	TRBJ2-7	-	CSAIGRSYEQYF	TGCAGTGCTATAGGGCGATCCTACGAGCAGTACTTC
TRBV25-1	few	TRBJ2-1	-	CASSEYWGLQFF	TGTGCCAGCAGTGAATATTGGGGGTTGCAGTTCTTC
TRBV6-1	-	TRBJ2-7	-	CASSPRFEQYF	TGTGCCAGCTCCCCTAGGTTTGAGCAGTACTTC
TRBV4-1	few	TRBJ1-5	-	CASSPQGRNQPQHF	TGCGCCAGCAGCCCCCAGGGGCGGAATCAGCCCCAGCATTTT
TRBV7-8	-	TRBJ2-1	-	CASRSGDPEQFF	TGTGCCAGCAGATCCGGGGACCCCGAGCAGTTCTTC
TRBV29-1	few	TRBJ2-3	TRBD2	CSVEGLAGRTDTQYF	TGCAGCGTTGAAGGACTAGCGGGACGTACAGATACGCAGTATTTT
TRBV7-2	-	TRBJ2-3	TRBD2	CASRPLAGELNTQYF	TGTGCCAGCCGTCCCCTAGCGGGAGAGTTAAATACACAGTATTTT